The 29 T cell receptor beta chains below come from one sample, sequenced in a study of T and B cells in COVID-19 patients (TCRdb year 2020). TRB repertoires were amplified using 250-500 ng of genomic DNA isolated from blood. Sequencing was carried out with an Illumina MiSeq. TRB rearrangements were amplified by multiplex PCR with BIOMED2 TRB-A/B primer pools. Starting from the raw public reads, TCRdb applied fastp trimming at Q25, assembled clones with MiXCR and retained in-frame beta chains. Rows with a matching CDR3 protein are joined into one entry that keeps the most common DNA and genes. This sample is represented by 20,000 to 25,000 distinct CDR3 sequences; roughly 29% of them were singletons. The biggest ten clones account for about 2.8% of the sample. Source material: blood. The receptor source for this set is a human donor who had recovered from COVID-19.

CDR3 protein: CASSIEDWRGRSSYNEQFF. The DNA of the CDR3 is TGTGCCAGTAGTATAGAGGACTGGCGCGGGCGGAGCTCCTACAATGAGCAGTTCTTC. This chain joins TRBV19 and TRBJ2-1; D might be TRBD2 (5 bases). Germline assignment: CDR1 LNHDA and CDR2 SQIVND (reference sequence). V was shortened by 0 bases and J by 0 bases, with 18 bases between the two germline ends. This CDR3 is built from 19 residues.

This clonotype is medium-sized. The CDR3 is CASSFSGRATYNEQFF. The CDR3 region has the DNA TGTGCCAGCAGTTTTAGCGGGAGAGCTACCTACAATGAGCAGTTCTTC. The rearrangement links TRBV11-1 to TRBJ2-1, with 9 bases identical to TRBD2. The germline CDR1 and CDR2 sequences are SGHAT and FQDESV (reference sequence). The CDR3 covers 16 residues. Trimming at V came to 6 bases and at J to 2 bases, leaving 8 bases not matched to a gene. Based on the CDR3 plus reference TRBV11-1 and TRBJ2-1, the full variable domain is EAEVAQSPRYKITEKSQAVAFWCDPISGHATLYWYRQILGQGPELLVQFQDESVVDDSQLPKDRFSAERLKGVDSTLKIQPAELGDSAMYLCASSFSGRATYNEQFFGPGTRLTVL.

The gene calls are TRBV19 and TRBJ2-5, with 16 bases lining up with TRBD2. The CDR3 runs to 19 residues. The V segment lost 9 bases and the J segment 4 bases; nucleotides outside the gene matches: 17. Looked up from germline, CDR1 is LNHDA and CDR2 is SQIVND (reference sequence). The CDR3 region is CASSPGTSGRARWGETQYF. In DNA, the CDR3 is TGTGCCAGCAGCCCTGGGACTAGCGGGAGGGCCCGATGGGGAGAGACCCAGTACTTC. Together with reference TRBV19 and TRBJ2-5, the CDR3 gives the full variable domain: DGGITQSPKYLFRKEGQNVTLSCEQNLNHDAMYWYRQDPGQGLRLIYYSQIVNDFQKGDIAEGYSVSREKKESFPLTVTSAQKNPTAFYLCASSPGTSGRARWGETQYFGPGTRLLVL.

Sample share makes this clonotype medium-sized. The chain carries TRBV19 and TRBJ2-7, with unresolved D. The germline V and J ends were trimmed by 8 bases and 4 bases, with 15 bases remaining between them. The CDR3 is 13 amino acids. The germline V gene has CDR1 LNHDA and CDR2 SQIVND (reference sequence). CDR3 region: CASSPDVGYEQYF. As DNA, the CDR3 is TGTGCCAGTTCCCCAGATGTCGGTTACGAGCAGTACTTC.

The V and J genes are TRBV20-1 and TRBJ2-2; 15 bases line up with TRBD2. The germline V gene has CDR1 DFQATT and CDR2 SNEGSKA (reference sequence). V lost 4 bases and J lost 1; bases outside the gene matches: 4. The CDR3 runs 17 residues. The CDR3 sequence is CSAIRTSGGGNTGELFF. The CDR3 coding sequence is TGCAGTGCTATAAGGACTAGCGGGGGGGGGAACACCGGGGAGCTGTTTTTT.

This clonotype was seen more than once but under ten times. This chain joins TRBV6-1 and TRBJ2-7, with D maybe TRBD1 (6 bases). The germline CDR1 and CDR2 sequences are MNHNS and SASEGT. This CDR3 spans 16 amino acids. V was trimmed by 2 bases and J by 0 bases, leaving 14 bases between them. CDR3 region: CASSERADRSSYEQYF. For the CDR3, the DNA is TGTGCCAGCAGTGAACGGGCCGACAGGAGCTCCTACGAGCAGTACTTC.

The rearrangement links TRBV7-6 to TRBJ2-1, with TRBD2 identical over 11 bases. The CDR3 is made up of 17 amino acids. CDR1 is SGHVS, CDR2 FNYEAQ, per germline. The trim removed 0 bases at V and 9 bases at J, leaving 10 bases unmatched. The CDR3 DNA is TGTGCCAGCAGCTTAGCTTATAGCGGGAGGGCGGTTGGTGAGCAGTTCTTC. Translating gives CASSLAYSGRAVGEQFF.

The CDR3 sequence: CSAYGTSGTYEQYF. The CDR3, as DNA: TGCAGCGCATACGGGACTAGCGGGACCTACGAGCAGTACTTC. This sequence joins TRBV29-1 and TRBJ2-7; 13 nucleotides agree with TRBD2. The V and J ends lost 7 bases and 2 bases, in that order; junction bases with no gene match: 5. The germline V gene encodes CDR1 SQVTM and CDR2 ANQGSEA. This CDR3 region has 14 residues.

This clonotype was observed a few times. CDR3 region: CAWSQGNQPQHF. In nucleotides, the CDR3 is TGTGCCTGGAGCCAGGGGAATCAGCCCCAGCATTTT. The J gene is TRBJ1-5, the V gene TRBV30, with a weak D call TRBD1 (6 bases). V lost 3 bases to trimming and J lost 4 bases, with 7 bases between them. Germline loops: CDR1 GTSNPN, CDR2 SVGIG (reference sequence). This CDR3 spans 12 amino acids.

This clonotype came up a few times. This sequence joins TRBV30 and TRBJ2-3; D may be TRBD1 (6 bases). This CDR3 comprises 17 residues. Germline V gene lookup returns CDR1 GTSNPN and CDR2 SVGIG (reference sequence). V was cut by 5 bases and J by 0 bases, with 21 bases left in between. DNA of the CDR3: TGTGCCTGGCGGAACCTCAGAGGGACACATAGCACAGATACGCAGTATTTT. Translated, it gives CAWRNLRGTHSTDTQYF.

This clonotype was observed a few times. The rearrangement joins TRBV7-2 to TRBJ2-7; 10 nucleotides align to TRBD1. V was clipped by 1 base and J by 4 bases; unmatched bases: 1. This CDR3 region has 14 residues. The germline CDR1 and CDR2 sequences are SGHTA and FQGNSA. CDR3 protein: CASSLGDRGYEQYF. Here the CDR3 DNA reads TGTGCCAGCAGCTTAGGGGACAGGGGTTACGAGCAGTACTTC. The full variable domain, rest sourced from reference TRBV7-2 and TRBJ2-7, is GAGVSQSPSNKVTEKGKDVELRCDPISGHTALYWYRQSLGQGLEFLIYFQGNSAPDKSGLPSDRFSAERTGGSVSTLTIQRTQQEDSAVYLCASSLGDRGYEQYFGPGTRLTVT.

This clonotype was seen only a few times. The rearrangement uses TRBV30 and TRBJ1-1, with D tentatively TRBD1 (5 bases). V lost 3 bases to trimming and J lost 1 base, with 15 bases between them. From germline, CDR1 is GTSNPN and CDR2 SVGIG (reference sequence). The length of the CDR3 is 15 residues. The CDR3 DNA reads TGTGCCTGGAGGTTCGGACACCATGGGAACACTGAAGCTTTCTTT. As protein: CAWRFGHHGNTEAFF.

The gene calls are TRBV10-1 and TRBJ2-7; weak D call: TRBD1 (5 bases). The CDR3 runs 14 residues. Trimming cost V 6 bases and J 1 base, with 13 bases left between them. Germline V gene sequence: CDR1 WNHNN, CDR2 SYGVQD (reference sequence). This chain's CDR3 is CASSNEDKSYEQYF. CDR3 nucleotide sequence: TGCGCCAGCAGCAACGAGGACAAATCCTACGAGCAGTACTTC.

The genes are TRBV6-5 and TRBJ1-2, with D unclear. The length of the CDR3 is 14 residues. The germline gives CDR1 MNHEY, CDR2 SVGAGI. The ends were cut back, 7 bases at V and 7 bases at J, with 19 bases in the middle. Here the CDR3 DNA reads TGTGCCAGCACCCGTCAAGGAGCCGACCGTGGCTACACCTTC. This gives the protein CASTRQGADRGYTF.

A few counts support this clonotype. The chain combines TRBV7-9 with TRBJ2-7; D is ambiguous. Trimming stripped 1 base from V and 0 bases from J, with 4 bases between. The CDR3 spans 13 residues. CDR1 and CDR2 from the germline V gene are SEHNR and FQNEAQ (reference sequence). CDR3 amino acids: CASSLVSSYEQYF. The DNA for the CDR3 is TGTGCCAGCAGCTTAGTGAGCTCCTACGAGCAGTACTTC.

The count of this clonotype is one. CDR3 residues: CASSFGGPNEKLFF. DNA for the CDR3: TGTGCCAGCAGTTTCGGGGGTCCTAATGAAAAACTGTTTTTT. The chain uses TRBV6-6 and TRBJ1-4; the D gene is possibly TRBD1 (5 bases). From germline, CDR1 is MNHNY and CDR2 SVGAGI (reference sequence). This CDR3 is 14 amino acids long. Trimming shortened V by 4 bases and J by 3 bases, and 9 bases separated the two germline ends.

The chain carries TRBV18 and TRBJ1-1, with TRBD1 matching over 9 bases. Germline lookup yields CDR1 KGHSH and CDR2 LQKENI. The CDR3 runs 17 residues. Trimming at V came to 5 bases and at J to 4 bases, leaving 14 bases not matched to a gene. CDR3 residues: CASSSIFTGGGSTEAFF. As DNA, the CDR3 is TGTGCCAGCTCATCTATTTTCACAGGGGGCGGAAGCACTGAAGCTTTCTTT.

This clonotype was detected once. The chain combines TRBV7-9 with TRBJ1-4, with TRBD1 matching over 7 bases. V trimming: 2 bases; J trimming: 7 bases; junction bases outside the gene matches: 7. The CDR3 covers 15 residues. In germline, CDR1 is SEHNR, CDR2 FQNEAQ (reference sequence). CDR3 in DNA: TGTGCCAGCAGCTTAAGAGGGCAGGGGGGTGAAAAACTGTTTTTT. Protein sequence: CASSLRGQGGEKLFF.

The chain carries TRBV5-6 and TRBJ1-3; no clear D. This CDR3 spans 14 amino acids. CDR1 SGHDT and CDR2 YYEEEE come from the germline V gene. V was clipped by 0 bases and J by 1 base, with 5 bases between them. CDR3 nucleotide sequence: TGTGCCAGCAGCTTGGGTATTTCTGGAAACACCATATATTTT. Translation: CASSLGISGNTIYF.

The chain joins TRBV5-1 to TRBJ2-2; 7 nucleotides line up with TRBD1. This CDR3 is built from 15 residues. CDR1 is SGHRS, CDR2 YFSETQ, per germline. Germline trimming cut 6 bases from V and 2 bases from J; bases unmatched to any gene: 7. This CDR3 is CASKIGTENTGELFF. For the CDR3, the DNA is TGCGCCAGCAAGATCGGGACAGAAAACACCGGGGAGCTGTTTTTT.

This clonotype was seen only once. Mismatch with germline at one junction end may stem from a read error. V usage is TRBV6-6 and J usage is TRBJ1-2; D gene uncertain. The CDR3 consists of 13 residues. Germline V gene sequence: CDR1 MNHNY, CDR2 SVGAGI (reference sequence). The CDR3: CVSSYQEEEGYTF. The CDR3 coding sequence is TGTGTCAGCAGTTACCAGGAGGAGGAGGGCTACACCTTC.

DNA for the CDR3: TGTGCCAGCTTTAGACTAGCGGATACAGATACGCAGTATTTT. This gives the protein CASFRLADTDTQYF. The V and J genes are TRBV27 and TRBJ2-3; TRBD2 agrees at 9 bases. The CDR3 runs 14 residues. Unmatched junction bases numbered 6, after V lost 8 bases and J lost 3 bases. CDR1 is MNHEY and CDR2 is SMNVEV in the germline V gene (reference sequence).

A remark on this clonotype: A much larger clone sits a single nucleotide away, making a read error possible. Because it lacks the conserved phenylalanine or tryptophan at the end, this CDR3 is likely a read error. The gene calls are TRBV27 and TRBJ2-7; D could derive from TRBD1 or TRBD2 (5 bases each). The CDR3 is made up of 14 amino acids. Trimming took off 6 bases at V and 5 bases at J, with 17 bases between the two ends. Germline CDR1 reads MNHEY; CDR2 reads SMNVEV (reference sequence). The CDR3: CASSLKVGAHEQYY. Here the CDR3 DNA reads TGTGCCAGCAGCCTCAAGGTCGGGGCGCACGAGCAGTACTAC.

The chain combines TRBV10-2 with TRBJ2-1, with 8 bases aligning to TRBD2. J was trimmed by 6 bases and V by 7 bases; bases with no gene match: 5. This CDR3 comprises 13 residues. Germline CDR1 is WSHSY and CDR2 is SAAADI. CDR3: CASTKRESNEQFF. CDR3 in DNA: TGCGCCAGCACCAAGCGGGAGAGCAATGAGCAGTTCTTC.

This clonotype was recorded a few times. V is TRBV12-3 or TRBV12-4 and J is TRBJ2-2, with 7 bases identical to TRBD2. This CDR3 region has 15 residues. With 7 bases clipped from V and 6 bases from J, the junction kept 11 bases outside the gene matches. The CDR3 coding sequence is TGTGCCAGCATTATGGTCGGACTAGGGCCCGGGGAGCTGTTTTTT. It encodes CASIMVGLGPGELFF.

In its sample, this clonotype was seen many times. The V gene is TRBV29-1, the J gene TRBJ1-1; possible D gene TRBD1, 6 bases. The CDR3 is made up of 11 amino acids. Germline V gene lookup returns CDR1 SQVTM and CDR2 ANQGSEA. V lost 8 bases, J lost 5 bases, and 12 bases lay in between. CDR3 nucleotide sequence: TGCAGCTCGCTAAGGGGGACTGAAGCTTTCTTT. Translation: CSSLRGTEAFF.

This clonotype was seen more than once but under ten times. V gene TRBV30 combines with J gene TRBJ1-1; no reliable D call. This CDR3 has 12 amino acids. V lost 5 bases to trimming and J lost 1 base, with 8 bases between them. Germline-derived CDR1 and CDR2 are GTSNPN and SVGIG (reference sequence). The CDR3 region is CAWGGPNTEAFF. Here the CDR3 DNA reads TGTGCCTGGGGTGGGCCGAACACTGAAGCTTTCTTT.

As to this clonotype: Just one base apart from a much larger clone, this may be a read error. The chain combines TRBV18 with TRBJ2-7; D uncertain. Germline CDR1 KGHSH, CDR2 LQKENI. The CDR3 length is 13 residues. The V and J ends lost 3 bases and 5 bases respectively, with 11 bases between them. CDR3 nucleotide sequence: TGTGCCAGCTCACCCAGGCAGATCAACGAGCAGTACTTC. Encoded protein: CASSPRQINEQYF.

This clonotype has only a few counts. This rearrangement joins TRBV24-1 to TRBJ2-1; TRBD1 is a possible D gene (5 bases). Germline V CDR1 and CDR2: KGHDR, SFDVKD. Trimming shortened V by 2 bases and J by 0 bases, and 7 bases separated the two germline ends. The length of the CDR3 is 15 residues. The CDR3 coding sequence is TGTGCCACCAGTGATTACAGGAACTCCTACAATGAGCAGTTCTTC. Translating gives CATSDYRNSYNEQFF.